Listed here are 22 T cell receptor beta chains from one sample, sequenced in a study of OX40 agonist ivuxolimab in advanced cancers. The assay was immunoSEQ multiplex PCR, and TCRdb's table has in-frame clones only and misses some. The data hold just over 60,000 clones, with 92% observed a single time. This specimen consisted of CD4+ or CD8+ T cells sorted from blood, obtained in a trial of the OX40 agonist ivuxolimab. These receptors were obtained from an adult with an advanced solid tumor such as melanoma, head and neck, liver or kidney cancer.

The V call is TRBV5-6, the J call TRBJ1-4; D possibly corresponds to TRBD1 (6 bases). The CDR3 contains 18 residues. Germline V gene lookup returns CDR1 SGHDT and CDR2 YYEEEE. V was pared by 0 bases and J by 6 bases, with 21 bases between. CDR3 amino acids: CASSLAGGLGESYEKLFF. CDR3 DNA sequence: TGTGCCAGCAGCTTGGCGGGGGGCCTTGGAGAAAGTTATGAAAAACTGTTTTTT.

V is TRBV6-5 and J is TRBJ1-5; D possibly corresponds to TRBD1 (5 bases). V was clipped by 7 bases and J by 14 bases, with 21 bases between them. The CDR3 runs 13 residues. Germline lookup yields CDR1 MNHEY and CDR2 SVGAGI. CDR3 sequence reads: CASTNAGVQAEHF. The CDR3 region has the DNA TGTGCCAGCACCAACGCGGGGGTTCAGGCGGAGCATTTT.

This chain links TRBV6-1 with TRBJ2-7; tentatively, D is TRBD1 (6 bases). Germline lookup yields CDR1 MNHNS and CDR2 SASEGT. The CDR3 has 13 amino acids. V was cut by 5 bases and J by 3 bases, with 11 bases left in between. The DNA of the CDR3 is TGTGCCAGCAGTCCTGGACAGATCTACGAGCAGTACTTC. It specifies CASSPGQIYEQYF.

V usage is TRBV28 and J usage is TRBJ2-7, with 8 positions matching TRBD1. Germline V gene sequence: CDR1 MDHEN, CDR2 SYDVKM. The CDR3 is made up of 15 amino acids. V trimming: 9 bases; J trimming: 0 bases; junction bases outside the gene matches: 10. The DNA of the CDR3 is TGTGCCAGTAGTATGACAGGGGAACCCTCCTACGAGCAGTACTTC. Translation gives CASSMTGEPSYEQYF. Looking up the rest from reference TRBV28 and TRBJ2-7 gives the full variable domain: DVKVTQSSRYLVKRTGEKVFLECVQDMDHENMFWYRQDPGLGLRLIYFSYDVKMKEKGDIPEGYSVSREKKERFSLILESASTNQTSMYLCASSMTGEPSYEQYFGPGTRLTVT.

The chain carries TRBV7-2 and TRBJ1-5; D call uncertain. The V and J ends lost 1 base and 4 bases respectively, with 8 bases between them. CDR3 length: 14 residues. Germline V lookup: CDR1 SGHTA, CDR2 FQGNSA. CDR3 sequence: CASSLDSGNQPQHF. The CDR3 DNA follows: TGTGCCAGCAGCTTAGACTCTGGAAATCAGCCCCAGCATTTT.

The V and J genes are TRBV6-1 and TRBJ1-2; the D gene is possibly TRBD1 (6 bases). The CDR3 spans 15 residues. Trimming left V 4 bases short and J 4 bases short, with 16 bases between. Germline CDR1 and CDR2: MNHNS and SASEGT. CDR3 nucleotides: TGTGCCAGCAGTGCGCGGACAGCGGGGGCCTATGGCTACACCTTC. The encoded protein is CASSARTAGAYGYTF.

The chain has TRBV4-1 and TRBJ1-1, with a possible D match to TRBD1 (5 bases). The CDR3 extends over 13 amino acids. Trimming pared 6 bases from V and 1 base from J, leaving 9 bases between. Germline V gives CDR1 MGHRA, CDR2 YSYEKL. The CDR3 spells CASRSTGNTEAFF. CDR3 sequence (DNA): TGCGCCAGCAGGTCCACAGGGAACACTGAAGCTTTCTTT.

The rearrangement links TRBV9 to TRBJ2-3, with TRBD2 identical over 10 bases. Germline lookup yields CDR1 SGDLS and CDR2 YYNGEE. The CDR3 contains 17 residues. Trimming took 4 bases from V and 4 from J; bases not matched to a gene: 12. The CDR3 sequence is CASSTHLVAGGSDTQYF. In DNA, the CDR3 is TGTGCCAGCAGCACTCACCTGGTAGCGGGGGGTTCAGATACGCAGTATTTT. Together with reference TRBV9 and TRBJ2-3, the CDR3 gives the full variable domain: DSGVTQTPKHLITATGQRVTLRCSPRSGDLSVYWYQQSLDQGLQFLIQYYNGEERAKGNILERFSAQQFPDLHSELNLSSLELGDSALYFCASSTHLVAGGSDTQYFGPGTRLTVL.

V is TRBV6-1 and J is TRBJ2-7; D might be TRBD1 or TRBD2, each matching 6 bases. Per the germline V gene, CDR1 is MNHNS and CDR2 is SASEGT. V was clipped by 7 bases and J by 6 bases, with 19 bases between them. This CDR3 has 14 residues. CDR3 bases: TGTGCCAGCACCTTTGGAATGGGGGGCGGCGAGCAGTACTTC. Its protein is CASTFGMGGGEQYF.

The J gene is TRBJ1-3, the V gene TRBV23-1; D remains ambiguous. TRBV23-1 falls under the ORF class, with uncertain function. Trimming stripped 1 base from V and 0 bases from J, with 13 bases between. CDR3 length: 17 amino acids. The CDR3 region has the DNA TGCGCCAGCAGTCAATATGGGCACAGATACTCTGGAAACACCATATATTTT. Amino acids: CASSQYGHRYSGNTIYF.

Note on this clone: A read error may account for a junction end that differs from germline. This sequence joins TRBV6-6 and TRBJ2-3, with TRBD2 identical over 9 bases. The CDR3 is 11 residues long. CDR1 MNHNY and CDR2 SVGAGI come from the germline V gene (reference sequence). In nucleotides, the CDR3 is TGCGCGGGGGGGGAACCAGATACGCAGTATTTT. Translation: CAGGEPDTQYF.

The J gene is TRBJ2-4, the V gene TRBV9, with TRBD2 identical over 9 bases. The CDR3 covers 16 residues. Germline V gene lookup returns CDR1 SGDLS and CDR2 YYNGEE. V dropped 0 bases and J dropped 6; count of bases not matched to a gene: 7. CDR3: CASSVDPSGVPNIQYF. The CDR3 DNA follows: TGTGCCAGCAGCGTAGATCCTAGCGGGGTCCCAAACATTCAGTACTTC. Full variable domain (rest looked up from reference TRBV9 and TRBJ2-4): DSGVTQTPKHLITATGQRVTLRCSPRSGDLSVYWYQQSLDQGLQFLIQYYNGEERAKGNILERFSAQQFPDLHSELNLSSLELGDSALYFCASSVDPSGVPNIQYFGAGTRLSVL.

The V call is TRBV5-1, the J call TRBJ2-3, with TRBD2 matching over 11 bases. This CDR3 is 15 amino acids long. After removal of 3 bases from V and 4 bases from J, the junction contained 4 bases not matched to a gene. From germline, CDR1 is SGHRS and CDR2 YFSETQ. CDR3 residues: CASSSLAGVADTQYF. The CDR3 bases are TGCGCCAGCAGCTCACTAGCGGGAGTAGCAGATACGCAGTATTTT. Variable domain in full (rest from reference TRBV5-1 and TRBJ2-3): KAGVTQTPRYLIKTRGQQVTLSCSPISGHRSVSWYQQTPGQGLQFLFEYFSETQRNKGNFPGRFSGRQFSNSRSEMNVSTLELGDSALYLCASSSLAGVADTQYFGPGTRLTVL.

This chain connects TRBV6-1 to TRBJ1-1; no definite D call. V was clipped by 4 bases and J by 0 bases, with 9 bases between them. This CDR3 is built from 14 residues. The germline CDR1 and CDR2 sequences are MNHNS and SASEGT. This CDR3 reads CASSVQFMNTEAFF. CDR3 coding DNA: TGTGCCAGCAGTGTTCAGTTCATGAACACTGAAGCTTTCTTT.

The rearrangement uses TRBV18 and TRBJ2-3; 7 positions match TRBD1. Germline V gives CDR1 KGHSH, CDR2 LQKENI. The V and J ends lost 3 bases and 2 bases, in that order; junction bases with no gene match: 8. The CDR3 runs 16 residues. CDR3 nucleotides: TGTGCCAGCTCACCGTACGAGGGGGCGCTCACAGATACGCAGTATTTT. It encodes CASSPYEGALTDTQYF.

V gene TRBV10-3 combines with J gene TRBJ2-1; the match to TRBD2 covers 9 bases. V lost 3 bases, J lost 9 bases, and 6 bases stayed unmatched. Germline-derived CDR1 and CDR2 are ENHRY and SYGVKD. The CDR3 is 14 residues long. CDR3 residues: CAISEGGRVSEQFF. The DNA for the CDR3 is TGTGCCATCAGTGAAGGCGGGAGGGTGTCTGAGCAGTTCTTC.

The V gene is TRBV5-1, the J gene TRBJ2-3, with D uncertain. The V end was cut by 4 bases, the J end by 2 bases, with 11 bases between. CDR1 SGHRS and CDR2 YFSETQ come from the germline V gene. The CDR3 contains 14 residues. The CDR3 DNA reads TGCGCCAGCAGCATCAGGACCCACACAGATACGCAGTATTTT. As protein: CASSIRTHTDTQYF.

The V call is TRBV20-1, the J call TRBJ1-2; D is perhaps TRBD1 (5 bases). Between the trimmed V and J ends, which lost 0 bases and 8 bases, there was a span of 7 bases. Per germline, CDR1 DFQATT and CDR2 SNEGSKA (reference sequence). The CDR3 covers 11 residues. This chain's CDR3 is CSARDRGGYTF. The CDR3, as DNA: TGCAGTGCTAGAGATCGGGGCGGCTACACCTTC.

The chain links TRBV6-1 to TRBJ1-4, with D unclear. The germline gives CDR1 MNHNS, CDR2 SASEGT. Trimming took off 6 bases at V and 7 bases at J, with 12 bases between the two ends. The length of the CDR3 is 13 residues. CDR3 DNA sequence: TGTGCCAGCAGCCGGGAAATGGCTGAAAAACTGTTTTTT. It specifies CASSREMAEKLFF.

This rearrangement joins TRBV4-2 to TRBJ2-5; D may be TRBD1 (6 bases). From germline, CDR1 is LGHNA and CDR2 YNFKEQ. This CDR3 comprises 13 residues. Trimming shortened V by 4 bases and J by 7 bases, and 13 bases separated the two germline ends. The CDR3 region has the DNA TGTGCCAGCAGCCGATCGGGCAGGGGGACCCAGTACTTC. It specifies CASSRSGRGTQYF.

The CDR3 loop is CASSRNRVSYEQYF. Here the CDR3 DNA reads TGTGCCAGCAGCCGGAACAGGGTGTCCTACGAGCAGTACTTC. V gene TRBV5-6 combines with J gene TRBJ2-7; a possible D gene is TRBD1 (6 bases). V was trimmed by 4 bases and J by 1 base, leaving 12 bases between them. Germline V gives CDR1 SGHDT, CDR2 YYEEEE. CDR3 length: 14 amino acids. Using reference TRBV5-6 and TRBJ2-7 for the parts outside the CDR3, the full variable domain is DAGVTQSPTHLIKTRGQQVTLRCSPKSGHDTVSWYQQALGQGPQFIFQYYEEEERQRGNFPDRFSGHQFPNYSSELNVNALLLGDSALYLCASSRNRVSYEQYFGPGTRLTVT.

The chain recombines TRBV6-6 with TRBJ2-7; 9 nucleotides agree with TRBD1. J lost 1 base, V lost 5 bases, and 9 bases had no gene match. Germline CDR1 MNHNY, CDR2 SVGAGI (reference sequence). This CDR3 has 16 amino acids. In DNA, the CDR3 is TGTGCCAGCAGTAACGACGGACAGGGGCAATCCTACGAGCAGTACTTC. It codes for CASSNDGQGQSYEQYF.